This TCR beta chain was profiled in a study of regulatory T cells in long-lasting Graves disease. Study context: Less than 3 months of antithyroid drugs had been taken by newly diagnosed Graves' patients. Whole-study findings and limits: Under persistent disease, TRBV28, TRBJ1-2 and TRBJ2-5 were used preferentially.

In building TCR beta libraries, iRepertoire HTBI primers were used together with Arm-PCR of CDR3 regions. TCRdb analysed the multiplex PCR reads with MiXCR anew, one entry per CDR3 protein. The sample lists 250,000 or so distinct CDR3 sequences; around a sixth were seen once. This clonotype was seen a handful of times. Its matching antigen is unknown. V was shortened by 0 bases and J by 9 bases, with 12 bases between the two germline ends. Germline assignment: CDR1 SGHRS and CDR2 YFSETQ. CDR3 size: 13 residues. As for time point: newly diagnosed GD, antithyroid drugs for less than 3 months. PBMC-derived RNA was used for the TCR library. These data were likewise used in another study, on T cells in Graves' hyperthyroidism and ophthalmopathy. That report notes: The authors' 13 V-J model separated ophthalmopathy from stable hyperthyroidism.

The sample here was peripheral blood mononuclear cells (PBMCs), taken at new diagnosis, from a patient treated with antithyroid drugs. V gene TRBV5-1 combines with J gene TRBJ2-5, with D possibly TRBD2 on 6 matching bases. The sequence was obtained from a woman between 25 and 40 years old with Graves disease. CDR3: CASSLEDWEAQYF. CDR3 DNA sequence: TGCGCCAGCAGCTTGGAGGACTGGGAGGCCCAGTACTTC. The full variable domain, with the rest looked up from reference TRBV5-1 and TRBJ2-5, is KAGVTQTPRYLIKTRGQQVTLSCSPISGHRSVSWYQQTPGQGLQFLFEYFSETQRNKGNFPGRFSGRQFSNSRSEMNVSTLELGDSALYLCASSLEDWEAQYFGPGTRLLVL.